Below are 4 T cell receptor beta chains sequenced from a single sample in a study of cytomegalovirus exposure and HLA in healthy donors. The PCR employed 60 Vbeta primers together with 13 Jbeta primers. Profiled with immunoSEQ multiplex PCR; TCRdb holds only in-frame clones, not every one. The sample carries 150,000 to 200,000 clones, roughly nine tenths recorded once. Source material: PBMCs. Receptors were obtained from a boy younger than 10 in good health and CMV-seronegative.

Worth noting for this clone: Compared with germline, one end of the junction differs, possibly owing to a read error. The chain uses TRBV6-1 and TRBJ2-2, with 7 bases lining up with TRBD1. Per the germline V gene, CDR1 is MNHNS and CDR2 is SASEGT. The CDR3 is made up of 12 amino acids. CDR3 protein: CASSAQDRARRF. In DNA form, the CDR3 reads TGTGCCAGCAGTGCGCAAGACAGGGCTAGGCGGTTT.

V is TRBV29-1 and J is TRBJ2-1; D unclear. Germline assignment: CDR1 SQVTM and CDR2 ANQGSEA. Trimming removed 2 bases at V and 7 bases at J, with 12 bases between. The CDR3 has 13 residues. CDR3 amino acids: CSVEFYGLNEQFF. CDR3 sequence (DNA): TGCAGCGTTGAATTTTACGGGTTGAATGAGCAGTTCTTC.

The chain recombines TRBV5-1 with TRBJ2-2, with 10 bases matching TRBD2. Trimming cost V 6 bases and J 3 bases; bases outside gene matches: 5. The length of the CDR3 is 15 residues. Germline CDR1 and CDR2: SGHRS and YFSETQ. CDR3: CASTVLAGDTGELFF. Here the CDR3 DNA reads TGCGCCAGCACCGTGCTAGCGGGAGACACCGGGGAGCTGTTTTTT.

V and J are TRBV6-1 and TRBJ2-5, with D possibly matching TRBD2 (7 bases). V dropped 5 bases and J dropped 2 bases, with 15 bases sitting between them. In germline, CDR1 is MNHNS, CDR2 SASEGT. This CDR3 is 15 amino acids long. The CDR3 nucleotides are TGTGCCAGCAGTCCTTACGCGGGGGCTCAAGAGACCCAGTACTTC. This codes for CASSPYAGAQETQYF.